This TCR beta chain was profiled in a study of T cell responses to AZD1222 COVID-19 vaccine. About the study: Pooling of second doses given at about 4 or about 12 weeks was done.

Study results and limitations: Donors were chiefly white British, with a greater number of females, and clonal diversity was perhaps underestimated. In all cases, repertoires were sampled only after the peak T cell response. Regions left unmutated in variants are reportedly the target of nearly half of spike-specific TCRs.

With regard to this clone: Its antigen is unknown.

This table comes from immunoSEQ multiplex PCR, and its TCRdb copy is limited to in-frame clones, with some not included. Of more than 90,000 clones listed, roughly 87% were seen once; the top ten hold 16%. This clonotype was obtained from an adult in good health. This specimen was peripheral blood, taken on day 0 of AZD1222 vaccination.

The CDR3: CAISPTGNQETQYF. The CDR3 DNA reads TGTGCCATCAGTCCCACCGGGAACCAAGAGACCCAGTACTTC. The genes are TRBV10-3 and TRBJ2-5, with TRBD2 as a possible D gene (5 bases). Germline CDR1 reads ENHRY; CDR2 reads SYGVKD. CDR3 length: 14 amino acids. Between the trimmed V and J ends, which lost 5 bases and 0 bases, there was a span of 10 bases.